The source of this T cell receptor beta chain is a study of T cells in tuberculosis. Whole-study results and caveats: The TCR-beta difference was not significant; alpha differences partly reflected length.

From germline, CDR1 is MDHEN and CDR2 SYDVKM. The V gene lost 2 bases and the J gene lost 1 base, with 13 bases spanning the gap. This CDR3 contains 16 residues. At study entry, adolescents had tuberculin skin tests and IGRA screening. Regarding this clone: The antigen remains unidentified.

The data were produced by immunoSEQ multiplex PCR, yet TCRdb's version contains in-frame clones alone and is incomplete. The data show about 25,000 clones, over 85% seen once. This clonotype was obtained from a donor aged 10-29 years with latent tuberculosis or without tuberculosis infection. Some clones in this sample may be carry-over from other donors' samples. Sequencing was done on a sample of PBMCs. The rearrangement links TRBV28 to TRBJ2-3; D might be TRBD2 (6 bases). CDR3 sequence: CASSLRGLPGTDTQYF. The CDR3 DNA reads as TGTGCCAGCAGTTTAAGAGGACTACCGGGCACAGATACGCAGTATTTT.